This entry lists 7 T cell receptor beta chains sequenced from one sample in a study of blood T cell repertoires in COVID-19. Using immunoSEQ multiplex PCR, the repertoire was profiled, and TCRdb retains in-frame clones only, with some absent. The repertoire has some 380,000 clones, around 90% of them found once; the top ten carry around 7%. Sequencing input: peripheral blood. These receptors all come from a man aged 18-30 years with active or convalescent COVID-19.

V is TRBV6-2 or TRBV6-3 and J is TRBJ2-1, with 7 bases aligning to TRBD1. The CDR3 has 13 amino acids. Germline lookup yields CDR1 MNHEY and CDR2 SVGEGT. V dropped 6 bases and J dropped 6; count of bases not matched to a gene: 5. The CDR3 spells CASSRTGFNEQFF. CDR3 bases: TGTGCCAGCAGCCGGACAGGTTTCAATGAGCAGTTCTTC.

This chain uses TRBV11-2 with TRBJ1-4; TRBD1 aligns across 9 bases. There are 15 residues in the CDR3. CDR1 is SGHAT, CDR2 FQNNGV, per germline. Losses at the gene ends were 0 bases for V and 5 bases for J; bases not matched to a gene: 1. CDR3 in amino acids: CASSLDGTGNEKLFF. CDR3 DNA sequence: TGTGCCAGCAGCTTAGATGGGACAGGGAATGAAAAACTGTTTTTT.

The rearrangement joins TRBV4-1 to TRBJ1-3, with no clear D. CDR1 is MGHRA and CDR2 is YSYEKL in the germline V gene. CDR3 length: 16 residues. The V gene lost 0 bases and the J gene lost 3 bases, with 12 bases spanning the gap. For the CDR3, the DNA is TGCGCCAGCAGCCAAGAGGCTTGGGCAGGTGGAAACACCATATATTTT. Residues: CASSQEAWAGGNTIYF.

V is TRBV19 and J is TRBJ1-1; 7 positions agree with TRBD1. Germline CDR1 reads LNHDA; CDR2 reads SQIVND (reference sequence). This CDR3 comprises 15 residues. J was trimmed by 2 bases and V by 7 bases; bases with no gene match: 10. The DNA of the CDR3 is TGTGCCAGTAATTCACAGCACAGGGGTAACACTGAAGCTTTCTTT. Amino acid sequence: CASNSQHRGNTEAFF.

This clone has only one observation. The V and J genes are TRBV18 and TRBJ1-5, with D uncertain. The CDR3 has 15 amino acids. Germline V gene data show CDR1 as KGHSH and CDR2 as LQKENI. V was trimmed by 8 bases and J by 3 bases, leaving 17 bases between them. The DNA for the CDR3 is TGTGCCAGCACGGAACGGCAGCAGGCCAATCAGCCCCAGCATTTT. This codes for CASTERQQANQPQHF.

The genes are TRBV29-1 and TRBJ2-4, with TRBD1 as a possible D gene (6 bases). This CDR3 region has 13 residues. V gave up 1 base and J gave up 7 bases, with 11 bases separating them. From germline, CDR1 is SQVTM and CDR2 ANQGSEA. In DNA form, the CDR3 reads TGCAGCGTTGAAGCCCCAGGGGTGAACATTCAGTACTTC. This translates into CSVEAPGVNIQYF.

The CDR3 is CASSEPGTSETQYF. The DNA for the CDR3 is TGTGCCAGCAGCGAACCCGGGACTTCGGAGACCCAGTACTTC. The gene calls are TRBV7-2 and TRBJ2-5, with a tentative D call TRBD2 (6 bases). The V and J ends lost 5 bases and 5 bases respectively, with 15 bases between them. Germline CDR1 is SGHTA and CDR2 is FQGNSA. The CDR3 contains 14 residues. Full variable domain (missing parts from reference TRBV7-2 and TRBJ2-5): GAGVSQSPSNKVTEKGKDVELRCDPISGHTALYWYRQSLGQGLEFLIYFQGNSAPDKSGLPSDRFSAERTGGSVSTLTIQRTQQEDSAVYLCASSEPGTSETQYFGPGTRLLVL.